Presented here are 8 T cell receptor beta chains from one specimen sequenced in a study of blood T cell repertoires in COVID-19. Using immunoSEQ multiplex PCR, the repertoire was profiled, and TCRdb retains in-frame clones only, with some absent. The repertoire consists of more than 130,000 clones, with around 80% occurring once and the leading ten covering under 10%. The sample comprised peripheral blood. These TCRs come from a woman over 75 in a cohort sampled during active or convalescent COVID-19.

The chain has TRBV7-6 and TRBJ2-5, with D uncertain. Trimming shortened V by 5 bases and J by 2 bases, and 15 bases separated the two germline ends. The germline CDR1 and CDR2 sequences are SGHVS and FNYEAQ. The CDR3 is made up of 15 amino acids. CDR3 bases: TGTGCCAGCAGCCGAACTACGAACCTGCAAGAGACCCAGTACTTC. This codes for CASSRTTNLQETQYF.

The CDR3 DNA follows: TGTGCCAGCAGCCAAGAAGGGTTTGGGAGAGGGAGAGAAGCTTTCTTT. Translation: CASSQEGFGRGREAFF. This chain links TRBV3-1 (or the pseudogene TRBV3-2) with TRBJ1-1; D is ambiguous. The CDR3 loop spans 16 amino acids. CDR1 is LGHDT and CDR2 is YNNKEL in the germline V gene (reference sequence). Trimming shortened V by 0 bases and J by 8 bases, and 19 bases separated the two germline ends.

The chain links TRBV2 to TRBJ1-1; maybe TRBD1 (6 bases). This CDR3 is 12 amino acids long. In germline, CDR1 is SNHLY, CDR2 FYNNEI. The germline V and J ends were trimmed by 8 bases and 8 bases, with 15 bases remaining between them. The CDR3 loop is CASSTWTAEAFF. CDR3 DNA sequence: TGTGCCAGCTCAACTTGGACAGCCGAAGCTTTCTTT.

The rearrangement links TRBV29-1 to TRBJ1-1; no reliable D call. V lost 4 bases and J lost 1, with 10 bases in between. The CDR3 spans 13 residues. Germline values: CDR1 SQVTM, CDR2 ANQGSEA. In DNA form, the CDR3 reads TGCAGCGTTGTTGCGCGGAAGAACACTGAAGCTTTCTTT. It translates to CSVVARKNTEAFF.

The chain employs TRBV7-8 and TRBJ2-3; 9 bases are shared with TRBD2. The germline V gene has CDR1 SGHVS and CDR2 FQNEAQ. This CDR3 comprises 15 residues. The V segment lost 5 bases and the J segment 4 bases; nucleotides outside the gene matches: 7. The CDR3 DNA reads TGTGCCAGCAGCGCGCGGGGGGGCAGGGCAGATACGCAGTATTTT. This gives the protein CASSARGGRADTQYF.

The chain links TRBV19 to TRBJ1-2; D unresolved. V was shortened by 6 bases and J by 1 base, with 12 bases between the two germline ends. There are 14 residues in the CDR3. Germline loops: CDR1 LNHDA, CDR2 SQIVND (reference sequence). Here the CDR3 reads CASRKATGNYGYTF. Here the CDR3 DNA reads TGTGCCAGTAGGAAAGCGACGGGTAACTATGGCTACACCTTC.

The chain employs TRBV7-9 and TRBJ1-6; TRBD1 is a possible D gene (6 bases). Germline V gene sequence: CDR1 SEHNR, CDR2 FQNEAQ (reference sequence). The CDR3 loop spans 14 amino acids. The ends were cut back, 1 base at V and 10 bases at J, with 11 bases in the middle. The CDR3 is CASSLEQGNSPLHF. The CDR3 DNA reads TGTGCCAGCAGCTTAGAACAGGGTAACTCACCCCTCCACTTT.

This sequence joins TRBV6-2 or TRBV6-3 and TRBJ1-1, with D possibly TRBD1 on 6 matching bases. CDR1 is MNHEY and CDR2 is SVGEGT in the germline V gene. The CDR3 spans 15 residues. V was cut by 5 bases and J by 1 base, with 14 bases left in between. For the CDR3, the DNA is TGTGCCAGCAGTCATCGGTTACAGGGGAACACTGAAGCTTTCTTT. Translated, it gives CASSHRLQGNTEAFF.